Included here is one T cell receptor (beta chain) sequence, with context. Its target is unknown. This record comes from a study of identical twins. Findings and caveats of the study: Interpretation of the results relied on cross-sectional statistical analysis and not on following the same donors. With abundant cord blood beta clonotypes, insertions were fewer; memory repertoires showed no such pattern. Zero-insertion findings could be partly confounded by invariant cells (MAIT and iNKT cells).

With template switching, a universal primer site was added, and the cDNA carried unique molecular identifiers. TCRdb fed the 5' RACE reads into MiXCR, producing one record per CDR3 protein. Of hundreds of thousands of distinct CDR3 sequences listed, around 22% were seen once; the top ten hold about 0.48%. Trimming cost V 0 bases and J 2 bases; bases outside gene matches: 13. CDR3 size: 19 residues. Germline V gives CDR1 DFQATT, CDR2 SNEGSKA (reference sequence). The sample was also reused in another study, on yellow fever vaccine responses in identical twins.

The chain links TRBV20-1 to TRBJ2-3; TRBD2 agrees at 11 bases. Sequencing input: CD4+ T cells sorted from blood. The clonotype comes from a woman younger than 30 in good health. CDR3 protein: CSARDTSTTSGKLTDTQYF. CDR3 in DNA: TGCAGTGCTAGAGACACCTCAACGACTAGCGGGAAACTCACAGATACGCAGTATTTT.